Below are 10 T cell receptor beta chains sequenced from a single sample in a study of blood T cell repertoires in COVID-19. This table comes from immunoSEQ multiplex PCR, and its TCRdb copy is limited to in-frame clones, with some not included. The sample has around 93,000 clones; about 87% are singletons. What was sequenced was peripheral blood. The receptors come from a human donor in a cohort sampled during active COVID-19.

This sequence joins TRBV7-3 and TRBJ2-3; 9 bases fit TRBD1. The CDR3 runs 15 residues. V lost 4 bases, J lost 1 base, and 3 bases stayed unmatched. Per germline, CDR1 SGHTA and CDR2 FQGTGA. CDR3 residues: CASSYTGGRTDTQYF. CDR3 sequence (DNA): TGTGCCAGCAGCTACACAGGGGGCCGCACAGATACGCAGTATTTT. The full variable domain, its missing parts supplied by reference TRBV7-3 and TRBJ2-3, is GAGVSQTPSNKVTEKGKYVELRCDPISGHTALYWYRQSLGQGPEFLIYFQGTGAADDSGLPNDRFFAVRPEGSVSTLKIQRTERGDSAVYLCASSYTGGRTDTQYFGPGTRLTVL.

This clone occurred a few times. The gene calls are TRBV18 and TRBJ1-2; TRBD1 aligns across 7 bases. Losses at the gene ends were 3 bases for V and 3 bases for J; bases not matched to a gene: 4. CDR1 and CDR2 from the germline V gene are KGHSH and LQKENI. The CDR3 runs to 14 residues. This CDR3 is CASSPPGGDYGYTF. In DNA form, the CDR3 reads TGTGCCAGCTCACCCCCAGGGGGTGACTATGGCTACACCTTC.

The chain joins TRBV12-5 to TRBJ1-1; D gene unclear. The V and J ends lost 1 base and 1 base respectively, with 7 bases between them. The germline gives CDR1 LGHNT, CDR2 FRNRAP. The CDR3 runs 14 residues. The CDR3 is CASGLGSGNTEAFF. The CDR3 DNA reads as TGTGCTAGTGGTTTGGGGTCGGGGAACACTGAAGCTTTCTTT.

The genes are TRBV4-1 and TRBJ1-2; 10 positions agree with TRBD1. In germline, CDR1 is MGHRA, CDR2 YSYEKL. The CDR3 is 17 amino acids. V lost 4 bases and J lost 4; bases outside the gene matches: 12. CDR3 in DNA: TGCGCCAGCAGCCCGAGCCGGGACAGGGGCGCCAGCTATGGCTACACCTTC. This codes for CASSPSRDRGASYGYTF.

The rearrangement uses TRBV2 and TRBJ1-1; perhaps TRBD1 as D (5 bases). The length of the CDR3 is 13 residues. V was cut by 7 bases and J by 5 bases, with 14 bases left in between. Germline V gene data show CDR1 as SNHLY and CDR2 as FYNNEI. CDR3 region: CASTELGGTEAFF. The CDR3 nucleotides read TGTGCCAGCACTGAGCTGGGGGGGACTGAAGCTTTCTTT.

The V call is TRBV2, the J call TRBJ2-7; TRBD2 matches at 12 bases. CDR3 size: 17 residues. Losses at the gene ends were 6 bases for V and 3 bases for J; bases not matched to a gene: 12. In germline, CDR1 is SNHLY, CDR2 FYNNEI. The CDR3: CASRADQTSGGHYEQYF. The CDR3 DNA reads TGTGCCAGCAGAGCCGACCAGACTAGCGGGGGTCACTACGAGCAGTACTTC.

The chain combines TRBV19 with TRBJ1-2, with TRBD1 matching 7 bases. From germline, CDR1 is LNHDA and CDR2 SQIVND (reference sequence). V lost 6 bases to trimming and J lost 4 bases; unmatched junction nucleotides: 11. The CDR3 contains 15 residues. The CDR3 loop is CASSPEGTAFYGYTF. The CDR3 nucleotides read TGTGCCAGTAGCCCTGAAGGGACAGCTTTCTATGGCTACACCTTC.

The chain combines TRBV28 with TRBJ1-2, with D tentatively TRBD1 (5 bases). The CDR3 has 13 amino acids. Germline V lookup: CDR1 MDHEN, CDR2 SYDVKM. The V end was cut by 6 bases, the J end by 5 bases, with 13 bases between. The CDR3 DNA reads TGTGCCAGCAGGGTTCAGGGTCGGTATGGCTACACCTTC. This translates into CASRVQGRYGYTF.

This clone was observed a handful of times. This rearrangement joins TRBV10-3 to TRBJ2-3; possibly TRBD2 for D (5 bases). The CDR3 covers 13 residues. Per germline, CDR1 ENHRY and CDR2 SYGVKD. The V end was cut by 3 bases, the J end by 5 bases, with 9 bases between. The CDR3, as DNA: TGTGCCATCAGTGATTTCGGGGTAGATACGCAGTATTTT. Translation: CAISDFGVDTQYF.

The chain uses TRBV7-8 and TRBJ2-7; 7 bases map to TRBD1. The V gene end was trimmed by 4 bases and the J gene end by 0 bases; junction bases not matched to a gene: 6. The germline V gene encodes CDR1 SGHVS and CDR2 FQNEAQ. CDR3 length equals 15 residues. In DNA, the CDR3 is TGTGCCAGCAGCTCCCGGGACAGCAGCTCCTACGAGCAGTACTTC. This encodes CASSSRDSSSYEQYF.